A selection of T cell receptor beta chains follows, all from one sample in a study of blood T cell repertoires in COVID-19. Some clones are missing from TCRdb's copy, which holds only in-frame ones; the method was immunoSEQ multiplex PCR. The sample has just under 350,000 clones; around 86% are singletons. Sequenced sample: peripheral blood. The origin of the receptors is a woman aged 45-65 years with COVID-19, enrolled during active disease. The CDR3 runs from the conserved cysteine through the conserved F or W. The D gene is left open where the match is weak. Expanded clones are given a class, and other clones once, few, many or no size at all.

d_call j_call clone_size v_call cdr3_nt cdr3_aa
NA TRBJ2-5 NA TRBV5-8 TGTGCCAGCAGCAAGAGACAGACGACACAAGAGACCCAGTACTTC CASSKRQTTQETQYF
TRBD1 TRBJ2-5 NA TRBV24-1 TGTGCCACCAGTGTTACGACAGGGGCGGGGGAGACCCAGTACTTC CATSVTTGAGETQYF
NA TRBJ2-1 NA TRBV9 TGTGCCAGCAGCCCCTTTGGGGAGGAGTATTACTACAATGAACAGTTCTTC CASSPFGEEYYYNEQFF
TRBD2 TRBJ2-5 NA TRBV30 TGTGCCTGGAGTGTATGGGGAGGGAGGCAGACCCAGTACTTC CAWSVWGGRQTQYF
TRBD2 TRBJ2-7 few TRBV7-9 TGTGCCAGCAGCTTAATACGGGGACTAGCGGGCTCCTACGAGCAGTACTTC CASSLIRGLAGSYEQYF
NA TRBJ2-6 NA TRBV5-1 TGCGCCAGCAGCTTTGTATTCTCTGGGGCCAACGTCCTGACTTTC CASSFVFSGANVLTF
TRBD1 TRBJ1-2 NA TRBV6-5 TGTGCCAGCGAACAAAAACGGGGACAGGGGCAAGGCTACACCTTC CASEQKRGQGQGYTF
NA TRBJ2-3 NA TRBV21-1 TGTGCCAGCAGCAAAGTATTAGGACTAGCGGCCCTTAGCACAGATACGCAGTATTTT CASSKVLGLAALSTDTQYF
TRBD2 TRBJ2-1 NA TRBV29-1 TGCAGCGTTTACGTAGCGGGGACTCCTAATGAGCAGTTCTTC CSVYVAGTPNEQFF
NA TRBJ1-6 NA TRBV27 TGTGCCAGCAGTGGAGGACAGACTAATTCACCCCTCCACTTT CASSGGQTNSPLHF
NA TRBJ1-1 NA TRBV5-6 TGTGCCAGCAGCTCTTCGGGGGAAATAAACACTGAAGCTTTCTTT CASSSSGEINTEAFF
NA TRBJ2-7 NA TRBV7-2 TGTGCCAGCAGCTTAGTGCAGGGGCACTACGAGCAGTACTTC CASSLVQGHYEQYF
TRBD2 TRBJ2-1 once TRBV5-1 TGCGCCAGCAGCTTGGTGGGTGTCGGGAGGGATCGCAATGAGCAGTTCTTC CASSLVGVGRDRNEQFF
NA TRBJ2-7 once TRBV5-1 TGCGCCAGCAGCCCTCAATCGCAGGGGATCGAGCAGTACTTC CASSPQSQGIEQYF
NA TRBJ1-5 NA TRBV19 TGTGCCAGTACCAACGACCGGGGTGACGGAACTAATCAGCCCCAGCATTTT CASTNDRGDGTNQPQHF
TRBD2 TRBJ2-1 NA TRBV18 TGTGCCAGCTCACCGAGACTAGCGGGAGATCACGAGCAGTTCTTC CASSPRLAGDHEQFF
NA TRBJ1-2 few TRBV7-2 TGTGCCAGCAGCTTAGCTGCGACACCCTATGGCTACACCTTC CASSLAATPYGYTF
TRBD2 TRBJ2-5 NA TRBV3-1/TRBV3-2 TGTGCCAGCAGCCTCCCGGGACTAGCGAGTCAGTACTTC CASSLPGLASQYF
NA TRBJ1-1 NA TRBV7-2 TGTGCCAGCAGCTTAATGGGGGGGGCTGAAGCTTTCTTT CASSLMGGAEAFF
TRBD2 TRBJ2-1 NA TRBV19 TGTGCCAGTAGTATAGACGCCCTAGCTAGCGGGAGTCAGTTCTTC CASSIDALASGSQFF
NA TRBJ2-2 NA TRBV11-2 TGTGCCAGCAGCCCCGGACAGAAAAACACCGGGGAGCTGTTTTTT CASSPGQKNTGELFF
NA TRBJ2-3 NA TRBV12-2 TGTGCAAGTCGCCCTTTAACCGGGACTAGCGGGACAGATACGCAGTATTTT CASRPLTGTSGTDTQYF
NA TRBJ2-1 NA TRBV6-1 TGTGCCAGCAGTGAAAGTACAGGGCCGTACAATGAGCAGTTCTTC CASSESTGPYNEQFF
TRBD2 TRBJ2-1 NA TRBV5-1 TGCGCCAGCACGTTTCTAGCGGGAGGGCCTAATGAGCAGTTCTTC CASTFLAGGPNEQFF
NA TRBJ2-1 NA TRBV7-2 TGTGCCAGCAGCCCTGGGGCCCCGGCCCACAATGAGCAGTTCTTC CASSPGAPAHNEQFF
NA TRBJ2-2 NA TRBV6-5 TGTGCCAGCAGAACGGGACTGACGAACACCGGGGAGCTGTTTTTT CASRTGLTNTGELFF